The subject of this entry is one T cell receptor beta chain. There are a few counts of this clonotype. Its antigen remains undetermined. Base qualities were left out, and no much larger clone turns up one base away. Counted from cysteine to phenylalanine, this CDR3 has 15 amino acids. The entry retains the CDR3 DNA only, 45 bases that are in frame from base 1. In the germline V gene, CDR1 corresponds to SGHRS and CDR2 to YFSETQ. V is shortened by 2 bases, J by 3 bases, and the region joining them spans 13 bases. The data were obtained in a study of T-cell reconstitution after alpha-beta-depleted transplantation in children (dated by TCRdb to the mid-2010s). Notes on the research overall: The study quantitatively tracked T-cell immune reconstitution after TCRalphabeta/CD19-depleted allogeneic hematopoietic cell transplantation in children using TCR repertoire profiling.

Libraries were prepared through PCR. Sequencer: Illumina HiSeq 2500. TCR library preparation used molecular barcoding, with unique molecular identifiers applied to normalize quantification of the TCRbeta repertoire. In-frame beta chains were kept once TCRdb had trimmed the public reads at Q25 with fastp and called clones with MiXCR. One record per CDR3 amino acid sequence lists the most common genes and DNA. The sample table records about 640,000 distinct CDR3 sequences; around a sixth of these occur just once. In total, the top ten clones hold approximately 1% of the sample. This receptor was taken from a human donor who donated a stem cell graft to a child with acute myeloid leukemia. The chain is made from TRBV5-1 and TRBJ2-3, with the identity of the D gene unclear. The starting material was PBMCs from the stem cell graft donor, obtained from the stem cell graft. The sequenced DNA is TGCGCCAGCAGCTTAGGACCTCCACGGACAGATACGCAGTATTTT. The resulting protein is CASSLGPPRTDTQYF. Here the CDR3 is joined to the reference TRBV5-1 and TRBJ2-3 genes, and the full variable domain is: KAGVTQTPRYLIKTRGQQVTLSCSPISGHRSVSWYQQTPGQGLQFLFEYFSETQRNKGNFPGRFSGRQFSNSRSEMNVSTLELGDSALYLCASSLGPPRTDTQYFGPGTRLTVL.